This TCR beta chain was retrieved from a study of control samples from healthy donors and cancer patients. The CDR3 loop spans 16 amino acids. With 2 bases clipped from V and 4 bases from J, the junction kept 7 bases outside the gene matches. Germline V gives CDR1 MNHNY, CDR2 SVGAGI (reference sequence). Sequencing was performed with immunoSEQ multiplex PCR; in TCRdb, only in-frame clones are kept and a portion is missing. The sample records about 110,000 clones, around 89% being singletons. The sequencing input was blood. This clonotype was sampled from a woman aged 50 to 60 in good health. This rearrangement joins TRBV6-6 to TRBJ2-2; TRBD1 aligns across 7 bases. The DNA of the CDR3 is TGTGCCAGCAGTTACCCGAACAGGGGACGCACCGGGGAGCTGTTTTTT. This translates into CASSYPNRGRTGELFF.